These T cell receptor beta chains were read from a single sample in a study of T cell therapy after organ transplantation. The antigens for these receptors are not known. Assay used: immunoSEQ multiplex PCR; TCRdb lists only in-frame clones, some missing. The data contain around 50,000 clones, around 93% of them singletons. The sequencing here drew on CD8+ T cells from blood, taken before autologous CMV-specific T cell therapy. These receptors were taken from a human patient who had received a solid organ transplant and had CMV disease. Both conserved end residues are trimmed from each CDR3. The D gene is left open where the match is weak.

j_call v_call d_call cdr3_aa
TRBJ2-2 TRBV19 TRBD2 ASTLGVVLGRERVTGELF
TRBJ2-3 TRBV29-1 NA SVERHAALVTDTQY
TRBJ1-3 TRBV7-8 NA ASTITLIDRSSGNTIY
TRBJ1-4 TRBV7-9 NA ASSLLLGNNEKLF
TRBJ2-7 TRBV13 NA ASSLSITYEQY
TRBJ1-1 TRBV5-6 NA ASSLGGLDTEAF
TRBJ2-7 TRBV7-8 NA ASSLERRTSYEQY
TRBJ2-7 TRBV21-1 NA ATSQPSPDRGRNEQY
TRBJ2-7 TRBV5-1 TRBD2 ASTPGLETYEQY
TRBJ1-1 TRBV13 NA ASSAPLDTEAF
TRBJ2-7 TRBV6-1 TRBD1 ASRDWDSPSREQY
TRBJ2-3 TRBV4-1 NA ASSQEAWSPDTQY
TRBJ2-5 TRBV5-6 NA ASSLATSWYQETQY
TRBJ2-7 TRBV7-6 TRBD2 ASSLGPWGGEGYEQY
TRBJ1-2 TRBV4-2 NA ASSQDTADRVYDYT
TRBJ2-7 TRBV2 TRBD2 ASSEGPTSGVYEQY
TRBJ1-2 TRBV25-1 NA ASSELKAGANYGYT
TRBJ2-2 TRBV30 NA AWSAVRLEVAGGLF
TRBJ2-3 TRBV5-4 TRBD2 ASWTSGGYTDTQY
TRBJ2-2 TRBV30 NA AWSLGGELF
TRBJ2-7 TRBV7-6 TRBD1 ASSNRGNEQY
TRBJ1-6 TRBV21-1 NA ASSKRDSNNSPLH
TRBJ2-7 TRBV19 NA ASSTGAGAYEQY
TRBJ2-1 TRBV7-9 TRBD1 ASSSPNRDRGRNEQF
TRBJ1-1 TRBV6-5 NA ASSAGVTMNTEAF
TRBJ1-4 TRBV4-3 NA ASSQGLNSNEKLF
TRBJ1-1 TRBV4-3 NA ASSQEGSTVNTEAF